A selection of T cell receptor beta chains follows, all from one sample in a study of T cells in Graves' hyperthyroidism and ophthalmopathy. MiXCR was run by TCRdb on the multiplex PCR reads, yielding one entry per CDR3 protein. The sample includes around 540,000 distinct CDR3 sequences, roughly 16% of them seen just once. Sequenced sample: blood. The receptor set was obtained from a young woman with Graves' ophthalmopathy. Each CDR3 is given with its conserved first and last residue. D genes are given only for firm matches. Some rows have no size entry. The others give once, few or many, or a class for an expanded clone.

j_gene: TRBJ2-5
d_gene: NA
abundance: few
v_gene: TRBV20-1
CDR3aa: CSAPPVDQETQYF
CDR3nt: TGCAGTGCTCCCCCAGTAGATCAAGAGACCCAGTACTTC

j_gene: TRBJ1-1
d_gene: NA
abundance: many
v_gene: TRBV20-1
CDR3aa: CSVRDPDTEAFF
CDR3nt: TGCAGTGTCAGAGATCCAGACACTGAAGCTTTCTTT

j_gene: TRBJ2-7
d_gene: NA
abundance: NA
v_gene: TRBV28
CDR3aa: CASSWTLATAYEQYF
CDR3nt: TGTGCCAGCAGTTGGACCCTAGCGACCGCCTACGAGCAGTACTTC

j_gene: TRBJ2-3
d_gene: TRBD2
abundance: NA
v_gene: TRBV20-1
CDR3aa: CSAGLAAKVTDTQYF
CDR3nt: TGCAGTGCAGGGCTAGCGGCCAAGGTCACAGATACGCAGTATTTT

j_gene: TRBJ2-7
d_gene: NA
abundance: once
v_gene: TRBV4-3
CDR3aa: CASSQAVRADEQYF
CDR3nt: TGCGCCAGCAGCCAAGCCGTCCGGGCGGACGAGCAGTACTTC

j_gene: TRBJ1-1
d_gene: NA
abundance: NA
v_gene: TRBV6-2/TRBV6-3
CDR3aa: CASRVSRVNTEAFF
CDR3nt: TGTGCCAGCAGGGTGTCAAGGGTAAATACTGAAGCTTTCTTT

j_gene: TRBJ1-2
d_gene: NA
abundance: many
v_gene: TRBV12-3/TRBV12-4
CDR3aa: CASSIRRIGGMDGYTF
CDR3nt: TGTGCCAGCAGTATACGACGCATAGGGGGAATGGATGGCTACACCTTC

j_gene: TRBJ2-4
d_gene: TRBD1
abundance: many
v_gene: TRBV5-6
CDR3aa: CASSLEDRRNPRNIQYF
CDR3nt: TGTGCCAGCAGCTTGGAGGACAGGCGCAACCCGAGAAACATTCAGTACTTC

j_gene: TRBJ1-1
d_gene: NA
abundance: many
v_gene: TRBV7-9
CDR3aa: CASSLRPQQSLNTEAFF
CDR3nt: TGTGCCAGCAGCTTGAGGCCTCAGCAATCCCTGAACACTGAAGCTTTCTTT

j_gene: TRBJ2-1
d_gene: TRBD2
abundance: many
v_gene: TRBV7-2
CDR3aa: CASRTSGRMYNEQFF
CDR3nt: TGTGCCAGCAGGACTAGCGGGAGAATGTACAATGAGCAGTTCTTC

j_gene: TRBJ2-3
d_gene: NA
abundance: many
v_gene: TRBV12-3/TRBV12-4
CDR3aa: CASSTPGAGNTQYF
CDR3nt: TGTGCCAGCAGTACTCCGGGAGCTGGGAATACGCAGTATTTT

j_gene: TRBJ2-7
d_gene: NA
abundance: few
v_gene: TRBV20-1
CDR3aa: CSARPLGYEQYF
CDR3nt: TGCAGTGCTAGACCACTTGGCTACGAGCAGTACTTC

j_gene: TRBJ1-5
d_gene: NA
abundance: NA
v_gene: TRBV19
CDR3aa: CASSSTQGGNQPQHF
CDR3nt: TGTGCCAGTAGTAGTACACAGGGAGGCAATCAGCCCCAGCATTTT

j_gene: TRBJ1-1
d_gene: NA
abundance: many
v_gene: TRBV28
CDR3aa: CASSPPGTLNTEAFF
CDR3nt: TGTGCCAGCAGTCCTCCCGGGACACTGAACACTGAAGCTTTCTTT

j_gene: TRBJ1-1
d_gene: NA
abundance: NA
v_gene: TRBV28
CDR3aa: CASSGKLGGAFF
CDR3nt: TGTGCCAGCTCAGGGAAACTCGGGGGAGCTTTCTTT

j_gene: TRBJ2-3
d_gene: NA
abundance: once
v_gene: TRBV7-9
CDR3aa: CASSSRGSGTDTQYF
CDR3nt: TGTGCCAGCAGCTCCCGTGGTAGTGGTACAGATACGCAGTATTTT

j_gene: TRBJ2-1
d_gene: NA
abundance: NA
v_gene: TRBV6-2/TRBV6-3
CDR3aa: CASSYSRSSNEQFF
CDR3nt: TGTGCCAGCAGTTACTCGAGGTCATCCAATGAGCAGTTCTTC

j_gene: TRBJ2-3
d_gene: NA
abundance: many
v_gene: TRBV28
CDR3aa: CASSPHTTTTQWYF
CDR3nt: TGTGCCAGCAGCCCACACACCACTACTACGCAGTGGTATTTT

j_gene: TRBJ2-2
d_gene: NA
abundance: few
v_gene: TRBV9
CDR3aa: CASSVGSGELFF
CDR3nt: TGTGCCAGCAGCGTCGGGTCCGGGGAGCTGTTTTTT

j_gene: TRBJ2-2
d_gene: TRBD2
abundance: few
v_gene: TRBV10-2
CDR3aa: CASSLGLAGGPYINTGELFF
CDR3nt: TGCGCCAGCAGTCTCGGACTAGCGGGAGGGCCCTATATAAACACCGGGGAGCTGTTTTTT

j_gene: TRBJ2-7
d_gene: TRBD2
abundance: many
v_gene: TRBV7-6
CDR3aa: CASSPAQYSGSLSSYEQYF
CDR3nt: TGTGCCAGCAGCCCCGCACAATATAGCGGGAGTCTAAGCTCCTACGAGCAGTACTTC

j_gene: TRBJ1-4
d_gene: NA
abundance: many
v_gene: TRBV6-1
CDR3aa: CASNLSGTLLATNEKLFF
CDR3nt: TGTGCCAGCAACTTATCCGGGACACTACTTGCAACTAATGAAAAACTGTTTTTT

j_gene: TRBJ1-1
d_gene: NA
abundance: many
v_gene: TRBV20-1
CDR3aa: CSARDGGVGGEAFF
CDR3nt: TGCAGTGCTAGAGATGGAGGGGTTGGAGGTGAAGCTTTCTTT

j_gene: TRBJ1-1
d_gene: NA
abundance: NA
v_gene: TRBV10-3
CDR3aa: CAISGRGLETEAFF
CDR3nt: TGTGCCATCAGTGGCCGGGGGCTCGAAACTGAAGCTTTCTTT

j_gene: TRBJ2-7
d_gene: TRBD2
abundance: NA
v_gene: TRBV20-1
CDR3aa: CSAISTSGTKSSYEQYF
CDR3nt: TGCAGTGCTATCTCGACTAGCGGGACAAAGAGCTCCTACGAGCAGTACTTC

j_gene: TRBJ2-7
d_gene: NA
abundance: NA
v_gene: TRBV4-1
CDR3aa: CASSQESGAAYEQYF
CDR3nt: TGCGCCAGCAGCCAAGAATCGGGGGCCGCCTACGAGCAGTACTTC

j_gene: TRBJ2-7
d_gene: TRBD2
abundance: many
v_gene: TRBV27
CDR3aa: CASRDSGSSYEQYF
CDR3nt: TGTGCCAGCAGGGATAGCGGGAGCTCCTACGAGCAGTACTTC

j_gene: TRBJ1-5
d_gene: TRBD1
abundance: NA
v_gene: TRBV24-1
CDR3aa: CATSGTVGNQPQHF
CDR3nt: TGTGCCACCAGCGGGACAGTGGGCAATCAGCCCCAGCATTTT

j_gene: TRBJ2-2
d_gene: NA
abundance: many
v_gene: TRBV7-2
CDR3aa: CASSLGGSGELFF
CDR3nt: TGTGCCAGCAGCTTAGGAGGATCCGGGGAGCTGTTTTTT

j_gene: TRBJ2-5
d_gene: NA
abundance: NA
v_gene: TRBV25-1
CDR3aa: CASSGGWRETQYF
CDR3nt: TGTGCCAGCAGCGGGGGCTGGAGAGAGACCCAGTACTTC

j_gene: TRBJ2-1
d_gene: TRBD1
abundance: few
v_gene: TRBV5-1
CDR3aa: CASGRSGQGDEQFF
CDR3nt: TGCGCCAGCGGGCGGTCAGGACAGGGAGATGAGCAGTTCTTC

j_gene: TRBJ2-5
d_gene: NA
abundance: many
v_gene: TRBV3-1
CDR3aa: CASSQRGRETQYF
CDR3nt: TGTGCCAGCAGCCAGAGGGGGAGGGAGACCCAGTACTTC

j_gene: TRBJ2-5
d_gene: TRBD2
abundance: many
v_gene: TRBV28
CDR3aa: CASSFPSGLAEAQETQYF
CDR3nt: TGTGCCAGCAGTTTTCCCTCTGGGCTAGCGGAAGCACAAGAGACCCAGTACTTC

j_gene: TRBJ1-6
d_gene: TRBD1
abundance: few
v_gene: TRBV28
CDR3aa: CASGRQGSSYNSPLHF
CDR3nt: TGTGCCAGCGGGAGACAGGGGAGCTCCTATAATTCACCCCTCCACTTT

j_gene: TRBJ2-7
d_gene: NA
abundance: few
v_gene: TRBV9
CDR3aa: CASSVLAHEQYF
CDR3nt: TGTGCCAGCAGCGTATTAGCCCACGAGCAGTACTTC

j_gene: TRBJ2-1
d_gene: NA
abundance: many
v_gene: TRBV12-3/TRBV12-4
CDR3aa: CASSLFEGLEQFF
CDR3nt: TGTGCCAGCAGTTTATTCGAGGGGCTTGAGCAGTTCTTC

j_gene: TRBJ2-1
d_gene: NA
abundance: many
v_gene: TRBV15
CDR3aa: CATSRDVRATNEQFF
CDR3nt: TGTGCCACCAGCAGAGATGTAAGGGCAACGAATGAGCAGTTCTTC

j_gene: TRBJ2-2
d_gene: NA
abundance: few
v_gene: TRBV7-9
CDR3aa: CASSTLWSGELFF
CDR3nt: TGTGCCAGCAGCACACTCTGGTCCGGGGAGCTGTTTTTT

j_gene: TRBJ2-1
d_gene: NA
abundance: many
v_gene: TRBV2
CDR3aa: CASMGLAGEQFF
CDR3nt: TGTGCCAGCATGGGGCTAGCCGGTGAGCAGTTCTTC

j_gene: TRBJ2-7
d_gene: TRBD2
abundance: NA
v_gene: TRBV7-2
CDR3aa: CASSARTSGSHTYEQYF
CDR3nt: TGTGCCAGCAGCGCGCGGACTAGCGGGTCCCACACCTACGAGCAGTACTTC

j_gene: TRBJ2-5
d_gene: NA
abundance: NA
v_gene: TRBV3-1
CDR3aa: CASSTIRERETQYF
CDR3nt: TGTGCCAGCAGTACCATTAGGGAGCGGGAGACCCAGTACTTC

j_gene: TRBJ1-5
d_gene: NA
abundance: few
v_gene: TRBV28
CDR3aa: CASTEEVNQPQHF
CDR3nt: TGTGCCAGCACTGAGGAGGTCAATCAGCCCCAGCATTTT